Listed below are T cell receptor beta chains from one sample, sequenced in a study of T cell responses to AZD1222 COVID-19 vaccine. Some clones are missing from TCRdb's copy, which holds only in-frame ones; the method was immunoSEQ multiplex PCR. The sample lists around 130,000 clones, 88% seen once, with 5% to 7% in the top ten. The material sequenced was peripheral blood, taken 28 days after the second AZD1222 dose. The receptors were gathered from an adult who received the AZD1222 COVID-19 vaccine. CDR3s include the opening cysteine and the closing phenylalanine or tryptophan. Fields, in order: J gene, V gene, D gene, clone size, CDR3 DNA, CDR3 protein. A D gene is named only where the DNA matches it firmly. Where a row states a size, it is once, few, many or the class of an expanded clone; other rows omit it.

TRBJ1-6,TRBV19,-,-,TGTGCCAGTAGTATTGGTTCTCGAGGTTCACCCCTCCACTTT,CASSIGSRGSPLHF
TRBJ2-5,TRBV6-6,TRBD1,-,TGTGCCAGCAATTCAGTGACAGGGGCGTCACAAGAGACCCAGTACTTC,CASNSVTGASQETQYF
TRBJ2-3,TRBV29-1,-,-,TGCAGCGCTGGACCGGCCACAGATACGCAGTATTTT,CSAGPATDTQYF
TRBJ1-1,TRBV5-5,-,-,TGTGCCAGCAGCGCAAAGGACAGTATGAACACTGAAGCTTTCTTT,CASSAKDSMNTEAFF
TRBJ1-2,TRBV4-3,-,-,TGCGCCAGCAGCCAAGATCGTGGAGAACTCTATGGCTACACCTTC,CASSQDRGELYGYTF
TRBJ2-7,TRBV4-1,-,-,TGCGCCAGCAGCCAACACACAGGGTACGAGCAGTACTTC,CASSQHTGYEQYF
TRBJ2-7,TRBV7-2,TRBD1,-,TGTGCCAGCAGCTTATTGGGGACAGGTCCCTACGAGCAGTACTTC,CASSLLGTGPYEQYF
TRBJ2-7,TRBV5-4,TRBD1,-,TGTGCCAGCAGCTACCGGGACAGCCCGTCCGAGCAGTACTTC,CASSYRDSPSEQYF
TRBJ1-1,TRBV5-1,-,-,TGCGCCAGCAGGAAGGGGGAGAACACTGAAGCTTTCTTT,CASRKGENTEAFF
TRBJ2-2,TRBV28,TRBD1,once,TGTGCCAGCAGTCAACAGGGGCTCGGCACCGGGGAGCTGTTTTTT,CASSQQGLGTGELFF
TRBJ1-1,TRBV10-3,-,-,TGTGCCATCCGGTGGGAGGGTCTGGGCACTGAAGCTTTCTTT,CAIRWEGLGTEAFF
TRBJ1-2,TRBV25-1,-,-,TGTGCCAGCAGTGAAGGACCGGGGGGTGGCTACACCTTC,CASSEGPGGGYTF
TRBJ1-4,TRBV5-6,TRBD1,-,TGTGCCAGCAGTTACGGACAGGGTGGAAAACTGTTTTTT,CASSYGQGGKLFF
TRBJ1-1,TRBV27,-,-,TGTGCCAGCAGTTTCTCCGGGGAGCCTTATACTGAAGCTTTCTTT,CASSFSGEPYTEAFF
TRBJ1-2,TRBV19,-,-,TGTGCCAGTAGTATCCGGTTGGGGCCAGCCATTGACTATGGCTACACCTTC,CASSIRLGPAIDYGYTF
TRBJ1-6,TRBV12-1,-,few,TGTGCCAGCAGCTTTGAGAATCCGACAGGGGCATGGGGTAATTCACCCCTCCACTTT,CASSFENPTGAWGNSPLHF
TRBJ2-1,TRBV9,TRBD2,-,TGTGCCAGCAGCGCTAGCGGGAGAGGCATCGGGGGGCAGTTCTTC,CASSASGRGIGGQFF
TRBJ1-1,TRBV20-1,-,once,TGCAGTGCTAGGGAAAACACTGAAGCTTTCTTT,CSARENTEAFF
TRBJ1-5,TRBV6-6,-,once,TGTGCCAGCAGGGAACAGGGTAATCAGCCCCAGCATTTT,CASREQGNQPQHF
TRBJ2-3,TRBV6-4,-,-,TGTGCCAGCGCGGCAGCCCCCAGTAGCACAGATACGCAGTATTTT,CASAAAPSSTDTQYF
TRBJ2-4,TRBV11-1,-,-,TGTGCCAGCAGCTTACGAGGGAGCGAGAAAAACATTCAGTACTTC,CASSLRGSEKNIQYF
TRBJ2-3,TRBV5-1,-,-,TGCGCCAGCAGCTGGGACGGCACAGATACGCAGTATTTT,CASSWDGTDTQYF
TRBJ2-1,TRBV27,-,-,TGTGCCAGCAGTTTAGGGAGGGGGGGATACAATGAGCAGTTCTTC,CASSLGRGGYNEQFF
TRBJ2-3,TRBV7-8,TRBD2,-,TGTGCCAGCAGCATCAGACTAGCGGGGGTAATAGATACGCAGTATTTT,CASSIRLAGVIDTQYF
TRBJ1-1,TRBV29-1,-,once,TGCAGCGTTGGAGGAGTTGGATATTCCACTGAAGCTTTCTTT,CSVGGVGYSTEAFF
TRBJ2-2,TRBV7-9,-,-,TGTGCCAGCAGCCCCTGGGCGACGGCGAACACCGGGGAGCTGTTTTTT,CASSPWATANTGELFF
TRBJ1-1,TRBV11-2,-,-,TGTGCCAGCAGCTTGACCAGGGGAAACACTGAAGCTTTCTTT,CASSLTRGNTEAFF
TRBJ2-5,TRBV25-1,TRBD2,-,TGTGCCAGCAGTGAATCACTAGCGGAAGAGACCCAGTACTTC,CASSESLAEETQYF
TRBJ1-2,TRBV5-4,-,-,TGTGCCAGCAGCTTGGGGCTAGAGGGCTATGGCTACACCTTC,CASSLGLEGYGYTF
TRBJ1-4,TRBV3-1/TRBV3-2,-,-,TGTGCCAGCAGCCAAGTAACGGGAACTAATGAAAAACTGTTTTTT,CASSQVTGTNEKLFF
TRBJ1-2,TRBV19,TRBD1,few,TGTGCCAGTAGTCTATCCACCTTACAGGGGGCTAGCTATGGCTACACCTTC,CASSLSTLQGASYGYTF
TRBJ2-3,TRBV20-1,-,-,TGCAGTGCTAGTGATCGCGTTACTAGCACAGATACGCAGTATTTT,CSASDRVTSTDTQYF
TRBJ2-5,TRBV7-9,-,-,TGTGCCAGCAGCTTAGCCCGCGCGGGACAAGAGACCCAGTACTTC,CASSLARAGQETQYF
TRBJ1-1,TRBV11-1,-,-,TGTGCCAGCAGCTTAGAAGGTGTCGAACCTGAAGCTTTCTTT,CASSLEGVEPEAFF
TRBJ1-1,TRBV5-1,-,-,TGCGCCAGCAGCTTTGGGGGAGGTGGAACTGAAGCTTTCTTT,CASSFGGGGTEAFF
TRBJ2-5,TRBV29-1,-,once,TGCAGCGTCAGCCGGGAACAAGAGACCCAGTACTTC,CSVSREQETQYF